The 18 T cell receptor beta chains given below trace back to one sample, sequenced in a study of post-analysis software for immune sequencing data. Study-wide points: Controls had lower frequencies than patients of 4 or 5 TRBV segments, which included TRBV5-6, TRBV5-1 and TRBV20-1.

Antigens of these TCRs are unknown. Carried by the TCR beta cDNA libraries were unique molecular identifiers. TCRdb passed the PCR reads through MiXCR, listing each CDR3 protein once. The sample yields about 540,000 distinct CDR3 sequences, around 31% seen once. The sample comprised blood. The source of these receptors is a girl aged 2-17 years with multiple sclerosis.

This clonotype was seen more than once but under ten times. The CDR3 reads CASSLLVAGDYNEQFF. The CDR3 DNA is TGTGCCAGCAGCTTACTTGTAGCGGGAGATTACAATGAGCAGTTCTTC. V gene TRBV7-2 combines with J gene TRBJ2-1; 9 bases fit TRBD2. The length of the CDR3 is 16 residues. Germline V CDR1 and CDR2: SGHTA, FQGNSA. The V segment lost 2 bases and the J segment 4 bases; nucleotides outside the gene matches: 6.

This clonotype came up a few times. The chain is built from TRBV6-6 and TRBJ1-6; unclear D gene. Germline loops: CDR1 MNHNY, CDR2 SVGAGI (reference sequence). The CDR3 sequence is 12 residues long. V lost 3 bases and J lost 8, with 5 bases in between. The DNA of the CDR3 is TGTGCCAGCAGTTATGTGGATTCACCCCTCCACTTT. This encodes CASSYVDSPLHF.

The chain carries TRBV12-3 or TRBV12-4 and TRBJ2-7; TRBD2 aligns across 9 bases. The DNA end lines up better with TRBJ2-5; the J call may be wrong. The CDR3 is 13 residues long. This CDR3 is CASNRLAGETQYF. CDR3 in DNA: TGTGCCAGCAACCGGCTAGCGGGGGAGACCCAGTACTTC.

The chain has TRBV5-1 and TRBJ1-2; D unclear. V dropped 4 bases and J dropped 4 bases, with 17 bases sitting between them. CDR1 SGHRS and CDR2 YFSETQ come from the germline V gene. CDR3 length: 15 amino acids. The CDR3 nucleotides read TGCGCCAGCAGCCCTACTGCGGGAACTCCCTATGGCTACACCTTC. It translates to CASSPTAGTPYGYTF. Full variable domain (missing parts from reference TRBV5-1 and TRBJ1-2): KAGVTQTPRYLIKTRGQQVTLSCSPISGHRSVSWYQQTPGQGLQFLFEYFSETQRNKGNFPGRFSGRQFSNSRSEMNVSTLELGDSALYLCASSPTAGTPYGYTFGSGTRLTVV.

For this clonotype: A read error is possible here, since a much larger clone lies one base away. The chain links TRBV6-5 to TRBJ2-1, with 9 positions matching TRBD1. Germline V gene sequence: CDR1 MNHEY, CDR2 SVGAGI. V shed 3 bases, J shed 13 bases, and the junction held 10 bases outside the gene matches. The CDR3 has 14 amino acids. CDR3: CASSYWTGEETQFF. CDR3 coding DNA: TGTGCCAGCAGTTATTGGACAGGGGAAGAGACCCAGTTCTTC.

V usage is TRBV4-1 and J usage is TRBJ1-2, with D possibly matching TRBD1 (5 bases). Germline CDR1 and CDR2: MGHRA and YSYEKL. The V end was cut by 2 bases, the J end by 5 bases, with 24 bases between. The CDR3 spans 18 residues. CDR3 region: CASSQIATVGRSGYGYTF. The CDR3 DNA reads TGCGCCAGCAGCCAAATTGCAACCGTAGGGCGATCAGGGTATGGCTACACCTTC.

This clonotype was counted between two and nine times. The chain employs TRBV5-1 and TRBJ2-1, with 9 bases identical to TRBD1. CDR1 SGHRS and CDR2 YFSETQ come from the germline V gene. The V and J ends lost 0 bases and 7 bases, in that order; junction bases with no gene match: 5. There are 15 residues in the CDR3. CDR3 bases: TGCGCCAGCAGCTTGGAGGGACAGGGAAGGAATGAGCAGTTCTTC. Its protein product is CASSLEGQGRNEQFF. Based on the CDR3 plus reference TRBV5-1 and TRBJ2-1, the full variable domain is KAGVTQTPRYLIKTRGQQVTLSCSPISGHRSVSWYQQTPGQGLQFLFEYFSETQRNKGNFPGRFSGRQFSNSRSEMNVSTLELGDSALYLCASSLEGQGRNEQFFGPGTRLTVL.

The chain couples TRBV20-1 to TRBJ2-7; TRBD1 or TRBD2 may be the D gene (5 bases each). Trimming removed 7 bases at V and 6 bases at J, with 19 bases between. CDR1 DFQATT and CDR2 SNEGSKA come from the germline V gene (reference sequence). CDR3 length equals 13 residues. This CDR3 is CSGARDGTVEQYF. The CDR3 region has the DNA TGCAGTGGAGCCCGGGACGGTACTGTCGAGCAGTACTTC.

This clonotype appeared once. V gene TRBV5-1 combines with J gene TRBJ2-1; 10 nucleotides line up with TRBD1. J lost 7 bases, V lost 0 bases, and 7 bases had no gene match. CDR3 size: 16 residues. From germline, CDR1 is SGHRS and CDR2 YFSETQ. CDR3: CASSLGLGTGANEQFF. CDR3 nucleotides: TGCGCCAGCAGCTTGGGACTTGGGACAGGGGCGAATGAGCAGTTCTTC.

The chain employs TRBV11-1 and TRBJ2-1; 13 bases line up with TRBD2. The CDR3 covers 17 residues. Germline values: CDR1 SGHAT, CDR2 FQDESV (reference sequence). V lost 2 bases, J lost 8 bases, and 9 bases stayed unmatched. The CDR3 nucleotides read TGTGCCAGCAGCTTAAACGCCCGACTAGCGGGGGGTGATGAGCAGTTCTTC. It encodes CASSLNARLAGGDEQFF.

This chain connects TRBV10-3 to TRBJ2-7; 7 bases are a match to TRBD2. The germline gives CDR1 ENHRY, CDR2 SYGVKD. The CDR3 length is 17 residues. Trimming at V came to 3 bases and at J to 2 bases, leaving 13 bases not matched to a gene. CDR3 DNA sequence: TGTGCCATCAGTGATAGGATTCGTGGGGGGGTTACCTACGAGCAGTACTTC. Amino acid sequence: CAISDRIRGGVTYEQYF.

Here the CDR3 DNA reads TGTGCCAGCAGTTGGAGGACAGTCCAAGAGACCCAGTACTTC. It translates to CASSWRTVQETQYF. V gene TRBV12-3 or TRBV12-4 combines with J gene TRBJ2-5, with TRBD1 as a possible D gene (6 bases). The CDR3 length is 14 residues. V was pared by 4 bases and J by 1 base, with 10 bases between.

Concerning this clonotype itself: A junction end diverges from the germline sequence, so it may reflect a read error. The chain links TRBV5-1 to TRBJ2-3, with a tentative D call TRBD1 (5 bases). Germline CDR1 reads SGHRS; CDR2 reads YFSETQ. The CDR3 spans 14 residues. In nucleotides, the CDR3 is TGCGCCGGCAGGGATAGGGGAACCACAGATGCGCAGTATTTT. Residues: CAGRDRGTTDAQYF.

The V call is TRBV5-6, the J call TRBJ2-1; perhaps TRBD1 as D (7 bases). Trimming stripped 2 bases from V and 1 base from J, with 13 bases between. CDR3 length: 16 amino acids. Germline values: CDR1 SGHDT, CDR2 YYEEEE. The CDR3 reads CASSFPQGGSYNEQFF. DNA for the CDR3: TGTGCCAGCAGCTTCCCGCAGGGGGGTTCCTACAATGAGCAGTTCTTC.

This sequence joins TRBV12-3 or TRBV12-4 and TRBJ1-4; unclear D gene. CDR3 size: 15 residues. The germline V and J ends were trimmed by 3 bases and 0 bases, with 8 bases remaining between them. The CDR3 sequence is CASSFSLATNEKLFF. The DNA for the CDR3 is TGTGCCAGCAGTTTTTCGCTTGCAACTAATGAAAAACTGTTTTTT.

The genes are TRBV12-3 or TRBV12-4 and TRBJ1-5, with 7 nucleotides matching TRBD1. This CDR3 has 14 residues. V lost 1 base, J lost 7 bases, and 4 bases stayed unmatched. The DNA for the CDR3 is TGTGCCAGCAGTTTAGGACAGGGAGTACAGCCCCAGCATTTT. Its translation is CASSLGQGVQPQHF.

This chain uses TRBV29-1 with TRBJ2-7; D possibly matches TRBD1 or TRBD2 (5 bases each). Germline CDR1 SQVTM, CDR2 ANQGSEA. V dropped 7 bases and J dropped 4 bases, with 17 bases sitting between them. This CDR3 spans 13 amino acids. The CDR3 reads CSGVGTAFYEQYF. The CDR3, as DNA: TGCAGCGGCGTGGGGACGGCGTTTTACGAGCAGTACTTC.

This clonotype was observed a handful of times. CDR3 region: CASSSGQGHCGYTF. CDR3 nucleotide sequence: TGCGCCAGCAGCTCCGGACAGGGACACTGTGGCTACACCTTC. The rearrangement links TRBV4-1 to TRBJ1-2; 8 nucleotides agree with TRBD1. Trimming took 5 bases from V and 7 from J; bases not matched to a gene: 9. The CDR3 sequence is 14 residues long. Germline CDR1 and CDR2: MGHRA and YSYEKL.